Listed below are T cell receptor beta chains from one sample, sequenced in a study of immune cell composition in non-small cell lung cancer. Method: immunoSEQ multiplex PCR; TCRdb's copy keeps in-frame clones and lacks some. Among 13,000 or so clones listed, over 65% were seen once. The sequenced material came from lung tumor tissue. The receptors come from a human donor with non-small cell lung cancer. Each CDR3 is given with its conserved first and last residue. Fields, in order: V gene, J gene, D gene, clone size, CDR3 DNA, CDR3 protein. A D gene is named only where the DNA matches it firmly. Clone sizes are given selectively: once, few, many, or a class where the clone is expanded.

>TRBV13|TRBJ2-2|TRBD2|once
TGTGCCAGCAGCTTTGGTAGCGGGAGGGCCGGGGAGCTGTTTTTT
CASSFGSGRAGELFF
>TRBV27|TRBJ2-7|TRBD2|-
TGTGCCAGCAGTTTGGGATCTAGCGGGGGGGCGAGGGAGCAGTACTTC
CASSLGSSGGAREQYF
>TRBV5-5|TRBJ2-1|TRBD2|-
TGTGCCAGCAGCCCCGGGACTAGCGGGAGTGGCAATGAGCAGTTCTTC
CASSPGTSGSGNEQFF
>TRBV27|TRBJ1-1|-|-
TGTGCCAGCAGTTTATCCGTGAACACTGAAGCTTTCTTT
CASSLSVNTEAFF
>TRBV5-1|TRBJ2-7|-|-
TGCGCCAGCAGCTTAGGGTACAGGGACGAGCAGTACTTC
CASSLGYRDEQYF
>TRBV5-1|TRBJ2-5|-|medium-sized
TGCGCCAGCAGCCCATATTCAGGAACGGAGACCCAGTACTTC
CASSPYSGTETQYF
>TRBV5-1|TRBJ2-1|TRBD1|-
TGCGCCAGCAGCCTGGCCGTGGGGACAGGGGGCTTCTACAATGAGCAGTTCTTC
CASSLAVGTGGFYNEQFF
>TRBV4-1|TRBJ2-1|-|-
TGCGCCAGCAGTCAAACCCTAGTAGGAGGTGAGCAGTTCTTC
CASSQTLVGGEQFF
>TRBV7-2|TRBJ2-3|-|-
TGTGCCAGCAGCTTATCTGGGAGAGATACGCAGTATTTT
CASSLSGRDTQYF
>TRBV11-2|TRBJ2-2|TRBD1|-
TGTGCCAGCAGCCCCCGGACAGGGGACACCGGGGAGCTGTTTTTT
CASSPRTGDTGELFF
>TRBV18|TRBJ1-1|TRBD1|-
TGTGCCAGCTCACCCCCGGGACAGGGGAATACTGAAGCTTTCTTT
CASSPPGQGNTEAFF
>TRBV5-1|TRBJ2-5|TRBD2|few
TGCGCCAGCAGGCCGACTAGCGGGGGGGAGACCCAGTACTTC
CASRPTSGGETQYF
>TRBV29-1|TRBJ1-1|-|once
TGCAGCGTTGGACAGGTGAACACTGAAGCTTTCTTT
CSVGQVNTEAFF
>TRBV15|TRBJ2-7|-|-
TGTGCCACCAGCAGAGCACGGGGAGCCTACGAGCAGTACTTC
CATSRARGAYEQYF
>TRBV20-1|TRBJ2-2|-|-
TGCAGTGCTACAGGGAGGGGGGAGCTGTTTTTT
CSATGRGELFF
>TRBV19|TRBJ2-1|-|-
TGTGCCAGTAGTATAGGGGGAGCGTACAATGAGCAGTTCTTC
CASSIGGAYNEQFF
>TRBV19|TRBJ2-2|TRBD2|-
TGTGCCAGTAGGACGCTAGCGGGAGTACCCGGGGAGCTGTTTTTT
CASRTLAGVPGELFF
>TRBV28|TRBJ1-2|-|few
TGTGCCAGCAGTTACAACGGGGAGGGCTATGGCTACACCTTC
CASSYNGEGYGYTF
>TRBV18|TRBJ2-3|TRBD2|-
TGTGCCAGCTCGCGCGGGGGGGCGACAGATACGCAGTATTTT
CASSRGGATDTQYF
>TRBV7-2|TRBJ1-6|TRBD1|-
TGTGCCAGCAGCTTAGGGGACAGATATAATTCACCCCTCCACTTT
CASSLGDRYNSPLHF
>TRBV7-2|TRBJ2-5|TRBD1|-
TGTGCCAGCAGCCAAGGACAGGGGGTTCAAGAGACCCAGTACTTC
CASSQGQGVQETQYF
>TRBV4-3|TRBJ2-7|TRBD1|once
TGCGCCAGCAGCCAGGGTCGGGACAGACTCTACGAGCAGTACTTC
CASSQGRDRLYEQYF
>TRBV7-6|TRBJ2-6|TRBD1|-
TGTGCCAGCAGCCCACATGGACAGGATGGGGCCAACGTCCTGACTTTC
CASSPHGQDGANVLTF
>TRBV19|TRBJ1-5|-|few
TGTGCCAGTAGACCGGGAACTCCTTTTCGGGGCAATCAGCCCCAGCATTTT
CASRPGTPFRGNQPQHF
>TRBV2|TRBJ2-1|TRBD2|once
TGTGCCAGCAGTGAAAACAGGCGGGAGTGGTACAATGAGCAGTTCTTC
CASSENRREWYNEQFF
>TRBV27|TRBJ2-7|-|-
TGTGCCAGCAACGCCCGGGGGAGAAGGTCTGTGCAGTACTTC
CASNARGRRSVQYF
>TRBV19|TRBJ1-6|TRBD1|once
TGTGCCACCCATAGGGGACAGGGTCTATCACCCCTCCACTTT
CATHRGQGLSPLHF
>TRBV7-8|TRBJ1-2|TRBD1|once
TGTGCCAGCAGCGATTCAGGGGGGTATGGCTACACCTTC
CASSDSGGYGYTF
>TRBV6-6|TRBJ1-2|-|once
TGTGCCAGCACTGCGGTAGTGGGAGCTAACTATGGCTACACCTTC
CASTAVVGANYGYTF
>TRBV4-2|TRBJ2-3|-|-
TGTGCCAGCAGCAGCCTTACGGGGGGCACAGATACGCAGTATTTT
CASSSLTGGTDTQYF
>TRBV5-1|TRBJ1-2|-|-
TGCGCCAGCAGCTTGGGACAGGTGTCGACCTATGGCTACACCTTC
CASSLGQVSTYGYTF
>TRBV6-5|TRBJ1-4|TRBD1|few
TGTGCCAGCAGTTATAACCAGGGACAGAAGGGGGAAAAACTGTTTTTT
CASSYNQGQKGEKLFF
>TRBV6-1|TRBJ1-1|-|-
TGTGCCAGCATCCTGCGGTGGTACACTGAAGCTTTCTTT
CASILRWYTEAFF
>TRBV7-2|TRBJ1-6|-|few
TGTGCCAGCAGATGGGGCCCAACTCATAATTCACCCCTCCACTTT
CASRWGPTHNSPLHF
>TRBV11-2|TRBJ2-1|-|few
TGTGCCAGCAGACAATACAATGAGCAGTTCTTC
CASRQYNEQFF
>TRBV27|TRBJ1-4|TRBD1|-
TGTGCCAGCAGTTCGCACAGGGGAGTAGCTGAAAAACTGTTTTTT
CASSSHRGVAEKLFF
>TRBV5-4|TRBJ1-1|TRBD1|-
TGTGCCAGCAGCTATTTAAGAGGGGGCGACAACACTGAAGCTTTCTTT
CASSYLRGGDNTEAFF
>TRBV7-3|TRBJ2-3|TRBD1|-
TGTGCCAGCAGCCCAACAGGGGCTAGCACAGATACGCAGTATTTT
CASSPTGASTDTQYF
>TRBV5-1|TRBJ2-2|-|-
TGCGCCAGCAGCTTGGATGGGAGGTACACCGGGGAGCTGTTTTTT
CASSLDGRYTGELFF
>TRBV7-6|TRBJ2-1|TRBD1|-
TGTGCCAGCAGCTTAACCCGAGGGACAGGGGGCTACAATGAGCAGTTCTTC
CASSLTRGTGGYNEQFF
>TRBV7-3|TRBJ2-3|-|-
TGTGCCAGCAGTGGGGTGAGGGGGGATACGCAGTATTTT
CASSGVRGDTQYF
>TRBV28|TRBJ2-2|-|-
TGTGCCAGCACTACCGGGATTAACACCGGGGAGCTGTTTTTT
CASTTGINTGELFF
>TRBV5-1|TRBJ1-2|TRBD1|-
TGCGCCAGCAGCCCCCGGGACAGCCTCTATGGCTACACCTTC
CASSPRDSLYGYTF
>TRBV9|TRBJ2-2|TRBD2|-
TGTGCCAGCAGCGTAGAGGCGGGAGACGGGGAGCTGTTTTTT
CASSVEAGDGELFF
>TRBV7-6|TRBJ2-5|TRBD2|few
TGTGCCAGCAGCGCTACTAGCGGGGGGGTCCAGACCCAGTACTTC
CASSATSGGVQTQYF
>TRBV4-3|TRBJ1-2|TRBD1|-
TGCGCCAGCAGCCAAGACCTGGACAGGGGGGCCTATGGCTACACCTTC
CASSQDLDRGAYGYTF
>TRBV7-2|TRBJ2-3|TRBD1|-
TGTGCCAGCAGCTTAGGAGGGGGCGCTAGCACAGATACGCAGTATTTT
CASSLGGGASTDTQYF